What follows are 27 T cell receptor beta chains derived from one specimen sequenced in a study of blood T cell repertoires in COVID-19 (TCRdb year 2020). Receptor libraries were prepared by the immunoSEQ multiplex PCR assay. Drawn from immuneACCESS, this table holds only the in-frame rearrangements with V and J called that TCRdb kept. Clones are partly lost; checked studies trace under half to an unresolved V gene and leave the rest unexplained. The sample table lists about 210,000 clones, around 84% of them with a count of one. Of the sample, roughly 10% is held by the ten largest clones. Sample: peripheral blood. All receptors come from a man between 50 and 59 years old with active or convalescent COVID-19.

V usage is TRBV15 and J usage is TRBJ2-7; TRBD1 agrees at 11 bases. The CDR3 loop spans 13 amino acids. Germline lookup yields CDR1 LNHNV and CDR2 YYDKDF (reference sequence). V lost 2 bases to trimming and J lost 8 bases; unmatched junction nucleotides: 2. The CDR3 sequence: CATSRMDRGQQYF. The CDR3 DNA reads as TGTGCCACCAGCAGAATGGACAGGGGGCAGCAGTACTTC.

The genes are TRBV5-1 and TRBJ2-2, with D possibly being TRBD1 (6 bases). The CDR3 has 13 residues. Germline CDR1 and CDR2: SGHRS and YFSETQ. V was pared by 4 bases and J by 6 bases, with 10 bases between. CDR3 loop: CASSKQGPGELFF. The CDR3 DNA is TGCGCCAGCAGCAAACAGGGACCCGGGGAGCTGTTTTTT.

The V gene is TRBV4-3, the J gene TRBJ2-3; no reliable D call. This CDR3 spans 14 amino acids. The germline CDR1 and CDR2 sequences are LGHNA and YSLEER. V dropped 0 bases and J dropped 0 bases, with 4 bases sitting between them. The CDR3 DNA reads as TGCGCCAGCAGCCAAGATAAAAGCACAGATACGCAGTATTTT. This codes for CASSQDKSTDTQYF.

The chain employs TRBV21-1 and TRBJ2-2; TRBD2, the table's D call, lacks a check against the DNA. TRBV21-1 is flagged as a pseudogene. The CDR3 totals 14 residues. CDR3 in amino acids: CASSIARNTGELFF. CDR3 nucleotides: TGTGCCAGCAGCATAGCGCGTAACACCGGGGAGCTGTTTTTT.

The chain's CDR3 is CASSAGTSRETQYF. DNA of the CDR3: TGTGCCAGCTCAGCCGGGACTAGCAGAGAGACCCAGTACTTC. The chain is built from TRBV18 and TRBJ2-5; 9 bases match TRBD2. After removal of 5 bases from V and 4 bases from J, the junction contained 5 bases not matched to a gene. The germline CDR1 and CDR2 sequences are KGHSH and LQKENI. The CDR3 loop spans 14 amino acids.

The chain couples TRBV15 to TRBJ1-1; 7 bases line up with TRBD1. The germline CDR1 and CDR2 sequences are LNHNV and YYDKDF (reference sequence). The CDR3 is 17 amino acids. After removal of 2 bases from V and 5 bases from J, the junction contained 14 bases not matched to a gene. The CDR3 here is CATSRSRQGRGRTEAFF. The CDR3 DNA follows: TGTGCCACCAGCAGATCTCGACAGGGACGGGGAAGGACTGAAGCTTTCTTT.

The gene calls are TRBV28 and TRBJ1-5; D is unclear. The V gene's germline CDR1 is MDHEN and CDR2 SYDVKM. This CDR3 contains 13 residues. Trimming cost V 7 bases and J 3 bases, with 10 bases left between them. As DNA, the CDR3 is TGTGCCAGCACGGTAAAATACAATCAGCCCCAGCATTTT. Protein sequence: CASTVKYNQPQHF.

J is TRBJ2-5 and V is TRBV2; 10 bases align to TRBD1. V shed 8 bases and J 4 bases; nucleotides not matched to a gene: 4. The CDR3 runs 13 residues. Germline assignment: CDR1 SNHLY and CDR2 FYNNEI. The CDR3 DNA follows: TGTGCCAGCTCCGGGACAGGGGTAGAGACCCAGTACTTC. Translating it yields CASSGTGVETQYF.

The chain recombines TRBV11-3 with TRBJ1-2; maybe TRBD1 (5 bases). With 0 bases removed from V and 7 bases from J, the gap between germline ends came to 21 bases. Germline V gene sequence: CDR1 SGHNT, CDR2 YENEEA. The CDR3 is made up of 17 amino acids. The CDR3 nucleotides read TGTGCCAGCAGCTTAGATAACGGTGGTGGGGGGATTCGTGGCTACACCTTC. This encodes CASSLDNGGGGIRGYTF.

The chain recombines TRBV5-4 with TRBJ2-5; 7 positions agree with TRBD1. Germline V gene lookup returns CDR1 SGHNT and CDR2 YYREEE (reference sequence). The ends lost 0 bases at V and 2 bases at J; junction bases unmatched: 1. This CDR3 comprises 14 residues. The CDR3 sequence is CASSLGQGQETQYF. As DNA, the CDR3 is TGTGCCAGCAGCTTGGGACAGGGTCAAGAGACCCAGTACTTC. Based on the CDR3 plus reference TRBV5-4 and TRBJ2-5, the full variable domain is ETGVTQSPTHLIKTRGQQVTLRCSSQSGHNTVSWYQQALGQGPQFIFQYYREEENGRGNFPPRFSGLQFPNYSSELNVNALELDDSALYLCASSLGQGQETQYFGPGTRLLVL.

This clone was seen more than once but under ten times. V usage is TRBV30 and J usage is TRBJ2-1; 7 nucleotides agree with TRBD2. In germline, CDR1 is GTSNPN, CDR2 SVGIG (reference sequence). This CDR3 is 15 amino acids long. After removal of 3 bases from V and 5 bases from J, the junction contained 10 bases not matched to a gene. The CDR3 is CAWSESGKSHNEQFF. The CDR3 DNA reads TGTGCCTGGAGCGAAAGCGGGAAGAGTCACAATGAGCAGTTCTTC.

This clone was seen only a few times. The chain joins TRBV7-2 to TRBJ1-5; 7 bases map to TRBD1. CDR1 and CDR2 (germline): SGHTA, FQGNSA. The CDR3 extends over 16 amino acids. V gave up 5 bases and J gave up 0 bases; unmatched junction bases: 7. In DNA form, the CDR3 reads TGTGCCAGCAGCCCTAAGACAGGGATTAGCAATCAGCCCCAGCATTTT. Its translation is CASSPKTGISNQPQHF.

The gene calls are TRBV28 and TRBJ1-1, with TRBD1 matching 7 bases. The V gene end was trimmed by 7 bases and the J gene end by 6 bases; junction bases not matched to a gene: 5. The germline gives CDR1 MDHEN, CDR2 SYDVKM. The CDR3 spans 12 residues. The CDR3 region is CASTQGQSEAFF. The CDR3 region has the DNA TGTGCCAGCACTCAGGGACAGTCTGAAGCTTTCTTT.

The CDR3 region has the DNA TGTGCCAGCAGCCACCTCGGGACTAGCGGGGGGGGCTCCTACAATGAGCAGTTCTTC. Translating gives CASSHLGTSGGGSYNEQFF. V and J are TRBV28 and TRBJ2-1; 16 nucleotides align to TRBD2. This CDR3 is built from 19 residues. Germline values: CDR1 MDHEN, CDR2 SYDVKM. The V gene end was trimmed by 6 bases and the J gene end by 0 bases; junction bases not matched to a gene: 8.

The V and J genes are TRBV25-1 and TRBJ2-7; no clear D gene. The CDR3 is made up of 11 amino acids. From germline, CDR1 is MGHDK and CDR2 SYGVNS. Trimming took 4 bases from V and 2 from J, leaving 3 bases between them. This CDR3 reads CASSAAYEQYF. The CDR3 DNA reads as TGTGCCAGCAGTGCCGCCTACGAGCAGTACTTC.

This clone has only a few counts. The chain recombines TRBV4-3 with TRBJ2-2; D gene unclear. Trimming took 4 bases from V and 2 from J, leaving 17 bases between them. Germline V lookup: CDR1 LGHNA, CDR2 YSLEER. This CDR3 comprises 17 residues. CDR3 sequence reads: CASSPSYSYQNTGELFF. The DNA of the CDR3 is TGCGCCAGCAGCCCCTCCTATAGTTACCAAAACACCGGGGAGCTGTTTTTT.

The chain recombines TRBV6-5 with TRBJ2-5, with 9 bases lining up with TRBD2. This CDR3 is 14 amino acids long. V lost 2 bases and J lost 5; bases outside the gene matches: 3. Germline lookup yields CDR1 MNHEY and CDR2 SVGAGI. CDR3 in amino acids: CASSYAGGGETQYF. The CDR3 coding sequence is TGTGCCAGCAGTTACGCGGGAGGGGGGGAGACCCAGTACTTC.

The chain has TRBV13 and TRBJ1-4, with 9 positions matching TRBD1. The trim removed 5 bases at V and 4 bases at J, leaving 5 bases unmatched. The CDR3 is 15 amino acids. CDR1 is PRHDT, CDR2 FYEKMQ, per germline (reference sequence). CDR3 loop: CASSKPGQGNEKLFF. The DNA of the CDR3 is TGTGCCAGCAGCAAACCGGGACAGGGTAATGAAAAACTGTTTTTT.

As DNA, the CDR3 is TGTGCCAGCAGCACCCCCGGGGACCAAGAGACCCAGTACTTC. Translation: CASSTPGDQETQYF. The rearrangement joins TRBV7-8 to TRBJ2-5, with a tentative D call TRBD2 (5 bases). There are 14 residues in the CDR3. Germline values: CDR1 SGHVS, CDR2 FQNEAQ. Trimming pared 5 bases from V and 0 bases from J, leaving 10 bases between.

This sequence joins TRBV5-1 and TRBJ1-1; 7 bases are shared with TRBD1. CDR3 length: 15 residues. V lost 1 base, J lost 7 bases, and 10 bases stayed unmatched. Germline CDR1 reads SGHRS; CDR2 reads YFSETQ. The CDR3 DNA is TGCGCCAGCAGCTTGACGGCCCAGGGGGTGGGTGAAGCTTTCTTT. It translates to CASSLTAQGVGEAFF. The full variable domain, its missing parts supplied by reference TRBV5-1 and TRBJ1-1, is KAGVTQTPRYLIKTRGQQVTLSCSPISGHRSVSWYQQTPGQGLQFLFEYFSETQRNKGNFPGRFSGRQFSNSRSEMNVSTLELGDSALYLCASSLTAQGVGEAFFGQGTRLTVV.

This clone has a single count. J is TRBJ2-1 and V is TRBV2; TRBD1 agrees at 10 bases. V trimming: 6 bases; J trimming: 5 bases; junction bases outside the gene matches: 16. This CDR3 is 18 amino acids long. Germline assignment: CDR1 SNHLY and CDR2 FYNNEI. The CDR3 reads CASRGTGVLTVGDNEQFF. DNA for the CDR3: TGTGCCAGCAGGGGGACAGGGGTGCTTACTGTCGGCGACAATGAGCAGTTCTTC.

The table lists this clone with a count of one. The chain is built from TRBV28 and TRBJ2-2; tentatively, D is TRBD1 (6 bases). Germline loops: CDR1 MDHEN, CDR2 SYDVKM. This CDR3 comprises 15 residues. V shed 2 bases and J shed 6 bases, with 13 bases lying between them. The CDR3 loop reads CASSLLQGRPGELFF. CDR3 nucleotide sequence: TGTGCCAGCAGTTTACTACAGGGTCGCCCCGGGGAGCTGTTTTTT.

The CDR3 nucleotides are TGCGCCAGCAGCTTGGAAGGGGACTATGGCTACACCTTC. Encoded protein: CASSLEGDYGYTF. The chain links TRBV5-1 to TRBJ1-2; possibly TRBD1 for D (5 bases). The V gene's germline CDR1 is SGHRS and CDR2 YFSETQ. This CDR3 region has 13 residues. V was trimmed by 0 bases and J by 3 bases, leaving 6 bases between them.

Notes on this clone: This same CDR3 is encoded by further DNA sequences in the sample. This chain connects TRBV19 to TRBJ1-2; 9 bases agree with TRBD1. The V segment lost 0 bases and the J segment 5 bases; nucleotides outside the gene matches: 7. The CDR3 extends over 16 amino acids. CDR1 is LNHDA, CDR2 SQIVND, per germline (reference sequence). For the CDR3, the DNA is TGTGCCAGTAGTATAGATCGAGGACAGGGGTCTTATGGCTACACCTTC. The encoded protein is CASSIDRGQGSYGYTF.

The chain combines TRBV7-6 with TRBJ2-7, with 7 bases matching TRBD2. The V gene's germline CDR1 is SGHVS and CDR2 FNYEAQ. The ends lost 0 bases at V and 1 base at J; junction bases unmatched: 6. The CDR3 is 16 amino acids. In DNA form, the CDR3 reads TGTGCCAGCAGCTTAGCGATGGGGGAGGGGTCCTACGAGCAGTACTTC. This encodes CASSLAMGEGSYEQYF.

The chain recombines TRBV2 with TRBJ1-4; 7 bases are a match to TRBD1. The CDR3 contains 15 residues. The trim removed 6 bases at V and 5 bases at J, leaving 9 bases unmatched. In germline, CDR1 is SNHLY, CDR2 FYNNEI. CDR3 in amino acids: CASSPGTASNEKLFF. The CDR3 bases are TGTGCCAGCAGCCCTGGGACAGCCTCGAATGAAAAACTGTTTTTT.

The genes are TRBV6-2 or TRBV6-3 and TRBJ2-7; D is perhaps TRBD2 (5 bases). CDR3 size: 15 residues. Trimming shortened V by 0 bases and J by 0 bases, and 9 bases separated the two germline ends. CDR1 is MNHEY and CDR2 is SVGEGT in the germline V gene. The CDR3 DNA is TGTGCCAGCAGTTACTCGTTGGGGAGCTCCTACGAGCAGTACTTC. Its translation is CASSYSLGSSYEQYF.